Sequencing of this TCR beta chain was carried out in a study of blood T cell repertoires in COVID-19. V lost 5 bases to trimming and J lost 4 bases, with 20 bases between them. Per the germline V gene, CDR1 is SGHAT and CDR2 is FQNNGV. The CDR3 runs 16 residues. The repertoire was sequenced with immunoSEQ multiplex PCR; TCRdb's copy has only in-frame clones and lacks some. The table records about 360,000 clones, around 88% of them present only once. The chain combines TRBV11-2 with TRBJ1-2; D is unresolved. The receptor comes from a woman aged 55 to 70 with COVID-19, enrolled during active disease. The specimen sequenced was peripheral blood. CDR3 region: CASSQAFGMRVYGYTF. The CDR3 DNA reads TGTGCCAGCAGCCAGGCTTTCGGCATGAGAGTCTATGGCTACACCTTC. The complete variable domain, with remaining parts taken from reference TRBV11-2 and TRBJ1-2, reads EAGVAQSPRYKIIEKRQSVAFWCNPISGHATLYWYQQILGQGPKLLIQFQNNGVVDDSQLPKDRFSAERLKGVDSTLKIQPAKLEDSAVYLCASSQAFGMRVYGYTFGSGTRLTVV.